This T cell receptor (beta chain) derives from a study of cytomegalovirus exposure and HLA in healthy donors. On the study more broadly: The same platform was used for the roughly 120 validation repertoires and the 650 to 800 first-cohort repertoires, a later analysis reported. General study results and limits: Three chains tied to CMV proved CMV antigen-specific in vitro. 150 to 200 TCR beta chains were listed as cytomegalovirus-associated.

V shed 0 bases, J shed 0 bases, and the junction held 10 bases outside the gene matches. Germline V CDR1 and CDR2: LGHNA, YSLEER. The CDR3 consists of 19 residues. Profiled with immunoSEQ multiplex PCR; TCRdb holds only in-frame clones, not every one. Here the sample spans 200,000 or so clones, around 90% being singletons. Comment on this clone: Its antigen is undetermined.

The receptor was isolated from a woman younger than 35 in good health and CMV-seronegative. This sequence joins TRBV4-3 and TRBJ2-4; 8 bases agree with TRBD2. Sequenced sample: PBMCs. CDR3 in amino acids: CASSQEGYSGGEAKNIQYF. The CDR3, as DNA: TGCGCCAGCAGCCAAGAAGGGTACTCGGGGGGGGAAGCCAAAAACATTCAGTACTTC.